This TCR beta chain was observed in a study of response to subunit inactivated influenza vaccine. This clonotype was counted once. TCRdb passed the RT-PCR reads through MiXCR, listing each CDR3 protein once. The table shows 860,000 or so distinct CDR3 sequences, with 21% occurring only once. Sequencing was performed on PBMCs from blood, taken 5 to 6 days after vaccination. This receptor was obtained from a man over 45 who received an inactivated influenza vaccine.

The CDR3 loop reads CASRSGTAYEQYF. CDR3 DNA sequence: TGTGCCAGCAGATCCGGGACAGCTTACGAGCAGTACTTC. The chain couples TRBV6-6 to TRBJ2-7, with 7 nucleotides matching TRBD1. The CDR3 runs 13 residues. Germline lookup yields CDR1 MNHNY and CDR2 SVGAGI (reference sequence). V dropped 6 bases and J dropped 4; count of bases not matched to a gene: 6.